This T cell receptor beta chain was obtained from a study of blood T cell repertoires in COVID-19. Data came from immunoSEQ multiplex PCR; TCRdb stores just in-frame clones and leaves some out. The sample includes under 85,000 clones, around 90% seen only once; the top ten take 7.3%. The germline V and J ends were trimmed by 3 bases and 7 bases, with 10 bases remaining between them. CDR3 length equals 13 residues. Germline CDR1 is KGHSH and CDR2 is LQKENI. The gene calls are TRBV18 and TRBJ1-5; D is unresolved. Sequenced material: peripheral blood. The receptor's source is a man in his 70s with acute or convalescent COVID-19. CDR3 sequence: CASSPAGQQPQHF. The CDR3 DNA sequence: TGTGCCAGCTCACCGGCGGGCCAACAGCCCCAGCATTTT.